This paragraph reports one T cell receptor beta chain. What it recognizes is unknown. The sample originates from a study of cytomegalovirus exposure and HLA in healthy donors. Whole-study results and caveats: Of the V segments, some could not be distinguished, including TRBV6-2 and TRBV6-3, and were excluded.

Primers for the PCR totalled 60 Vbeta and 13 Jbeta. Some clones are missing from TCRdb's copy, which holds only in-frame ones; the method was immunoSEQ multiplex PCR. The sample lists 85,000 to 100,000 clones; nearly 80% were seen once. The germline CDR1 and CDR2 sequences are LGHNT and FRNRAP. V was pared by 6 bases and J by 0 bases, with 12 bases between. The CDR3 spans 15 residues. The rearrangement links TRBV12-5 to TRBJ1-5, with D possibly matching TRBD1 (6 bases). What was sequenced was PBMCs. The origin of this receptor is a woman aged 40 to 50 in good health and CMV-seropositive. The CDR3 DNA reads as TGTGCTAGTGGCTCGACAGGTTCTAGCAATCAGCCCCAGCATTTT. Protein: CASGSTGSSNQPQHF.